This T cell receptor beta chain came from a study of T cell repertoires in cytomegalovirus infection. Across the whole study: Peptides in the study included HLA-C-restricted and HLA-B-restricted CMV epitopes. Through public TCR beta signatures, both CMV infection and matching HLA type were indicated.

TCRdb reanalysed the reads using MiXCR and keeps one entry per CDR3 protein. The profile shows 40,000 to 60,000 distinct CDR3 sequences, 20% to 25% of them singletons. The CDR3 is 16 residues long. The ends were cut back, 4 bases at V and 3 bases at J, with 19 bases in the middle. Germline assignment: CDR1 SEHNR and CDR2 FQNEAQ (reference sequence). In the case of this clonotype: Its antigen is not known.

Notes on the study in general: Cumulative public TCR beta family frequency identified carriers of CMV plus the relevant HLA. Across the ex vivo response, the dominant clonotypes were HLA-C-restricted CMV-specific TCR beta clonotypes.

The chain uses TRBV7-9 and TRBJ2-7; possible D gene TRBD1, 5 bases. Specimen: CD8+ T cells from cultured PBMCs, collected from culture after CMV antigen stimulation. The sequence was obtained from a human donor in good health (CMV status not recorded). Some clones in this sample may be carry-over from other donors' samples. The CDR3 here is CASSSTTAKQGYEQYF. The DNA for the CDR3 is TGTGCCAGCAGCTCCACGACCGCTAAGCAGGGCTACGAGCAGTACTTC.